This T cell receptor (beta chain) emerged from a study of blood T cell repertoires in COVID-19 (dated by TCRdb to 2019 to 2021). At the level of the whole study: Samples covering the acute and convalescent phases of COVID-19 were provided by collaborators in the United States, Italy and Spain. The prospective study material was composed of cDNA or gDNA derived from T cells, B-cell-depleted T cells, or PBMCs. Deeply sampled blood TCRbeta repertoires from subjects exposed to, actively infected with, or recovered from COVID-19 were included in the dataset. A freely available public database, intended as a resource for researchers studying the immune response to SARS-CoV-2, is where the repertoires were released. Samples came from the ongoing ImmuneRACE study (first 160 participants) plus 1,254 subjects from 6 global collaborators. Sample metadata almost always included a de-identified subject ID, COVID-19 status, age in years and sex. HLA class I and class II types, where available, came from metadata supplied by the sample provider rather than from assay-based typing.

Findings and caveats that apply to the study as a whole: The quantity of clinical and demographic metadata differed by source and by participant and was supplied without curation.

CDR1 MNHEY and CDR2 SVGAGI were looked up in the germline V gene. The CDR3 has 15 amino acids, counting the end cysteine and phenylalanine. Only the CDR3 DNA stays, 45 bases, in frame from base 1. V loses 7 bases at its end and J loses 4 bases; junction bases beyond the gene matches: 9. About this clone itself: Its antigen is not yet known. No quality values exist for individual bases; no much larger clone is one base distant.

The immunoSEQ Assay, a bias-controlled multiplex PCR, was used to amplify TCRbeta CDR3 regions from genomic DNA. In the original analysis: Within the assay, amplification of reference gene primers was used to estimate how many nucleated cells each sample contained. To quantify the absolute abundance of each unique TCRbeta CDR3 rearrangement, sequence reads were collapsed and filtered. For each sample, productive Simpson clonality was calculated by taking the square root of Simpson's diversity index across productive rearrangements. TCRdb holds this immuneACCESS table with in-frame rearrangements only. Some clones are missing; in checked studies, unresolved V genes explain under half, and the rest has no known cause. V and J calls and clone size are copied from that table; D and trimming were computed from the DNA. The sample yields some 110,000 clones; approximately 86% were counted once. The top ten constitute under 5% of the sample.

Each collaborating institution followed its own protocols to collect whole blood in K2EDTA tubes. For TCRbeta analysis, collaborators shipped samples in one of three forms: frozen whole blood, isolated PBMCs, or DNA extracted from either of those sample types. Sequencing was carried out using peripheral blood. The sequence was collected from a man aged 40-55 years with acute or convalescent COVID-19. The receptor chain draws on TRBV6-5 and TRBJ2-3; TRBD2 agrees with 9 junctional bases. The CDR3 amino acid sequence is: CASTTGTSRADTQYF. The DNA is TGTGCCAGCACAACCGGGACTAGCAGGGCAGATACGCAGTATTTT.